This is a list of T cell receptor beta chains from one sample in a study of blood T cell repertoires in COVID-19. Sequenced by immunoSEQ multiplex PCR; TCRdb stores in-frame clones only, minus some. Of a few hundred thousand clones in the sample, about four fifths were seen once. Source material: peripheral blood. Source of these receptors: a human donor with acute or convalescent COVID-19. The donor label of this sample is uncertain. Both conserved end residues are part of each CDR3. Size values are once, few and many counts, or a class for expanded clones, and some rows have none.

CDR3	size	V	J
CASEVGQWNTEAFF	NA	TRBV2	TRBJ1-1
CASSADWPIETQYF	NA	TRBV25-1	TRBJ2-5
CASSLYSRQGGNQPQHF	few	TRBV5-1	TRBJ1-5
CASSFRVNYGYTF	NA	TRBV5-8	TRBJ1-2
CASSVSSGNTIYF	NA	TRBV2	TRBJ1-3
CASSLMDRNTEAFF	NA	TRBV5-6	TRBJ1-1
CASSKNRGDSNQPQHF	NA	TRBV10-2	TRBJ1-5
CSVGRVGVEQYF	NA	TRBV29-1	TRBJ2-7
CSVDPTGTFYGYTF	few	TRBV29-1	TRBJ1-2
CASSRDLAYQETQYF	NA	TRBV7-7	TRBJ2-5
CASRTDSSGNTIYF	NA	TRBV6-5	TRBJ1-3
CASSHNRLLSYNEQFF	NA	TRBV2	TRBJ2-1
CASSGGSGAYNEQFF	NA	TRBV9	TRBJ2-1
CASSPRDRLNTGELFF	NA	TRBV7-8	TRBJ2-2
CASSPGLVSMQFF	NA	TRBV18	TRBJ2-1